This T cell receptor beta chain was captured in a study of blood T cell repertoires in COVID-19 (dated by TCRdb to between 2020 and 2021). A note on the overall study: Samples from collaborators originated in the United States, Italy and Spain and spanned both the acute and convalescent phases of COVID-19. The prospective study material was composed of cDNA or gDNA derived from T cells, B-cell-depleted T cells, or PBMCs. Deeply sampled blood TCRbeta repertoires from subjects exposed to, actively infected with, or recovered from COVID-19 were included in the dataset. The repertoires were made available in a free public database intended to serve as a resource for research on the immune response to SARS-CoV-2. The samples were drawn from two sources: the first 160 participants of the ongoing ImmuneRACE study, and 950 to 1,500 subjects contributed by 6 global collaborators. The sample metadata nearly always contained a de-identified subject ID, COVID-19 status, age in years and sex. Where available, HLA class I and class II types were obtained from metadata supplied by the sample provider rather than from assay-based typing.

Turning to this clone: Its binding antigen is unknown. There are no base qualities to consult, and no much larger clone falls within one base.

Samples from volunteer blood donors who had recovered from COVID-19 were contributed by a second Seattle source. Whole blood was collected in K2EDTA tubes by collaborating institutions according to the institutions' own protocols. For TCRbeta analysis, collaborator samples were shipped as frozen whole blood, as isolated PBMCs, or as DNA extracted from either sample type. Overall study results and their limits: How much clinical and demographic metadata was included differed by source and by participant, and the metadata was provided uncurated.

TCRbeta CDR3 regions were amplified from genomic DNA by means of the immunoSEQ Assay, a bias-controlled multiplex PCR. Processing in the source paper ran as follows. Within the assay, amplification of reference gene primers was used to estimate how many nucleated cells each sample contained. To quantify the absolute abundance of each unique TCRbeta CDR3 rearrangement, sequence reads were collapsed and filtered. For each sample, productive Simpson clonality was calculated by taking the square root of Simpson's diversity index across productive rearrangements. Drawn from immuneACCESS, this table holds only the in-frame rearrangements with V and J called that TCRdb kept. Clones are partly lost; checked studies trace under half to an unresolved V gene and leave the rest unexplained. V and J calls plus clone size are reproduced from that table; the DNA served to infer D and trimming. This sample gives about 260,000 clones in total; roughly 89% of them show up just once. The top ten clonotypes cover about 1.5% of the sample.

Based on the germline V gene, the CDR1 and CDR2 sequences are SNHLY and FYNNEI. The junction shows trimming of 2 bases on V and 1 base on J, and the gene matches do not reach 3 bases of it. Including cysteine and phenylalanine, the CDR3 has 16 amino acids. The kept DNA is CDR3 alone, 48 bases in frame from the first base. The source of this sequence is a woman in her thirties or forties who had recovered from COVID-19. Material: peripheral blood. The V gene is TRBV2 and the J gene is TRBJ2-2, with TRBD2 identical over 8 junction bases. The sequenced DNA: TGTGCCAGCAGTGAAATGAGCGGGGGGAACACCGGGGAGCTGTTTTTT. This is translated as CASSEMSGGNTGELFF.